This T cell receptor beta chain is drawn from a study of radiotherapy plus CTLA-4 blockade in lung cancer. Study-wide context: In about 20% of patients, objective responses were seen; roughly 30% had disease control.

Chemo-refractory metastatic non-small-cell lung cancer patients were treated with focal radiation plus CTLA-4 blockade with ipilimumab. Turning to this clone: Its target is not known.

Findings and limits, study-wide: Blood saw expansion of tumor-derived TCR clones after radiotherapy plus ipilimumab. Reports state that early shifts in blood T cell clones, with interferon-beta, best predicted response.

Trimming shortened V by 4 bases and J by 6 bases, and 8 bases separated the two germline ends. CDR3 length: 12 residues. In germline, CDR1 is SNHLY, CDR2 FYNNEI. Generated by immunoSEQ multiplex PCR, the TCRdb table keeps only in-frame clones and is missing some. This table has roughly 32,000 clones, approximately 70% appearing once. This material consisted of peripheral blood, taken from a patient treated with radiotherapy plus ipilimumab. The rearrangement uses TRBV2 and TRBJ2-3; D is possibly TRBD1 (5 bases). This sequence was found in a human donor with non-small cell lung cancer who had stable disease on radiotherapy plus ipilimumab. The CDR3 nucleotides are TGTGCCAGCAGTGTAAGGGGTGATACGCAGTATTTT. Residues: CASSVRGDTQYF.